The table lists the clone carrying this T cell receptor (beta chain) with many counts. Its antigen is unidentified. Unique molecular identifiers were incorporated into the prepared TCRbeta library. One entry per CDR3 protein, called by TCRdb with MiXCR from the PCR reads. This repertoire shows 600,000 to 700,000 distinct CDR3 sequences, around 12% found once; its top ten account for 0.79%. This entry is derived from a study of T-cell reconstitution after alpha-beta-depleted transplantation in children. Study results and limitations: The study reportedly traced alpha-beta T cells about two months after transplant to several hundred expanded graft clones.

This TCR was sampled from a girl between 2 and 10 years old with congenital amegakaryocytic thrombocytopenia, due to receive a stem cell transplant. Source: PBMCs, taken before TCRalphabeta/CD19-depleted stem cell transplant.

The CDR3, as DNA: TGTGCCAGCAGCCAGACTAGCGGGAGAACCGGGGAGCTGTTTTTT. It translates to CASSQTSGRTGELFF. V is TRBV4-2 and J is TRBJ2-2, with 12 bases that match TRBD2. Germline V gene sequence: CDR1 LGHNA, CDR2 YNFKEQ. The trim removed 3 bases at V and 5 bases at J, leaving 1 base unmatched. The CDR3 covers 15 residues.